One and the same sample provided the 18 T cell receptor beta chains below, sequenced in a study of blood T cell repertoires in COVID-19. Profiling relied on immunoSEQ multiplex PCR, and the TCRdb table lists in-frame clones only, not all of them. The data contain fewer than 250,000 clones, around 85% of them singletons. Sequenced input: peripheral blood. Receptors were obtained from a woman in her forties or fifties with acute or convalescent COVID-19.

As for this clone: A read error may account for a junction end that differs from germline. The rearrangement uses TRBV10-3 and TRBJ1-4; D uncertain. Per germline, CDR1 ENHRY and CDR2 SYGVKD. The CDR3 has 14 amino acids. CDR3 loop: CATGTGSLNKKLFF. CDR3 bases: TGTGCCACCGGCACCGGGTCTCTTAATAAAAAACTGTTTTTT.

CDR3 protein: CASSYSSGGFLSGYTF. The CDR3 DNA follows: TGTGCCAGCAGTTACTCATCGGGGGGCTTTTTGTCTGGCTACACCTTC. V usage is TRBV6-2 or TRBV6-3 and J usage is TRBJ1-2; D is perhaps TRBD1 (6 bases). The germline V and J ends were trimmed by 0 bases and 7 bases, with 18 bases remaining between them. The CDR3 totals 16 residues. Germline CDR1 and CDR2: MNHEY and SVGEGT.

J is TRBJ1-5 and V is TRBV5-1; perhaps TRBD1 as D (5 bases). The length of the CDR3 is 17 residues. Germline V gives CDR1 SGHRS, CDR2 YFSETQ. The ends were cut back, 4 bases at V and 6 bases at J, with 23 bases in the middle. CDR3 DNA: TGCGCCAGCAGCCCGGGGGACGGATTCCTTCACAGTCAGCCCCAGCATTTT. This gives the protein CASSPGDGFLHSQPQHF.

The genes are TRBV2 and TRBJ2-5, with D possibly TRBD2 on 6 matching bases. Germline assignment: CDR1 SNHLY and CDR2 FYNNEI. The V gene lost 1 base and the J gene lost 4 bases, with 13 bases spanning the gap. The CDR3 has 15 amino acids. CDR3 loop: CASSEGLGRGETQYF. As DNA, the CDR3 is TGTGCCAGCAGTGAAGGACTTGGGCGGGGAGAGACCCAGTACTTC.

The chain joins TRBV7-2 to TRBJ1-2; D remains unclear. The CDR3 covers 13 residues. The germline gives CDR1 SGHTA, CDR2 FQGNSA. V gave up 8 bases and J gave up 3 bases, with 13 bases separating them. CDR3 residues: CASSTPPHYGYTF. For the CDR3, the DNA is TGTGCCAGCTCTACCCCCCCGCACTATGGCTACACCTTC.

The chain is built from TRBV2 and TRBJ2-5; no reliable D call. Deletions cut 4 bases from V and 2 bases from J, with 11 bases between. This CDR3 spans 14 amino acids. Germline V gene data show CDR1 as SNHLY and CDR2 as FYNNEI. The CDR3: CASSGPGFQETQYF. In DNA, the CDR3 is TGTGCCAGCAGTGGACCGGGTTTTCAAGAGACCCAGTACTTC.

The chain carries TRBV15 and TRBJ1-5; D remains unclear. Germline V gene sequence: CDR1 LNHNV, CDR2 YYDKDF (reference sequence). The CDR3 loop spans 12 amino acids. V shed 0 bases and J shed 7 bases, with 4 bases lying between them. In DNA, the CDR3 is TGTGCCACCAGCAGAGATGGCCAGCCCCAGCATTTT. Amino acids: CATSRDGQPQHF.

This chain connects TRBV11-2 to TRBJ2-5; 9 nucleotides line up with TRBD1. The CDR3 is 15 amino acids. The V segment lost 2 bases and the J segment 5 bases; nucleotides outside the gene matches: 6. Germline V CDR1 and CDR2: SGHAT, FQNNGV. The DNA for the CDR3 is TGTGCCAGCAGCTTACTGGGACAGGGCCGGGAGACCCAGTACTTC. It specifies CASSLLGQGRETQYF.

V is TRBV6-6 and J is TRBJ2-1; no clear D. V lost 0 bases and J 7 bases, leaving 13 bases between the germline ends. There are 15 residues in the CDR3. Germline V gene lookup returns CDR1 MNHNY and CDR2 SVGAGI (reference sequence). The CDR3 DNA sequence: TGTGCCAGCAGTTACTCCGTTCCGGGTAGGAATGAGCAGTTCTTC. It encodes CASSYSVPGRNEQFF.

The rearrangement links TRBV9 to TRBJ2-3; 8 bases are shared with TRBD1. Germline V gene lookup returns CDR1 SGDLS and CDR2 YYNGEE. The CDR3 runs 15 residues. The junction had 7 bases not matched to a gene; V was cut back by 3 bases and J by 4 bases. As DNA, the CDR3 is TGTGCCAGCAGCGGAACAGGGGGAAGTTCAGATACGCAGTATTTT. Protein sequence: CASSGTGGSSDTQYF.

V gene TRBV19 combines with J gene TRBJ2-3; 8 bases map to TRBD1. This CDR3 comprises 16 residues. Germline V gives CDR1 LNHDA, CDR2 SQIVND (reference sequence). With 3 bases clipped from V and 4 bases from J, the junction kept 9 bases outside the gene matches. Here the CDR3 DNA reads TGTGCCAGTAGTATTACGGGACAGGTTTACTCAGATACGCAGTATTTT. Its translation: CASSITGQVYSDTQYF.

The rearrangement links TRBV24-1 to TRBJ2-5; 7 bases agree with TRBD1. V gave up 4 bases and J gave up 4 bases; unmatched junction bases: 8. Germline V gene data show CDR1 as KGHDR and CDR2 as SFDVKD. This CDR3 contains 15 residues. The CDR3 here is CATSDQQQGRETQYF. In DNA, the CDR3 is TGTGCCACCAGTGACCAGCAACAGGGGAGAGAGACCCAGTACTTC.

This sequence joins TRBV5-1 and TRBJ1-4; D perhaps matches TRBD1 (6 bases). The CDR3 loop spans 16 amino acids. Germline V lookup: CDR1 SGHRS, CDR2 YFSETQ. V gave up 2 bases and J gave up 4 bases, with 15 bases separating them. The CDR3, as DNA: TGCGCCAGCAGCTTCGACGTAGGGGGAAGTAATGAAAAACTGTTTTTT. This codes for CASSFDVGGSNEKLFF.

This clone was observed once. V and J are TRBV6-2 or TRBV6-3 and TRBJ1-6; D perhaps matches TRBD1 (6 bases). V lost 6 bases, J lost 0 bases, and 9 bases lay in between. This CDR3 contains 15 residues. Germline V CDR1 and CDR2: MNHEY, SVGEGT. CDR3: CASSDRSSYNSPLHF. CDR3 coding DNA: TGTGCCAGCAGCGACAGGAGCTCCTATAATTCACCCCTCCACTTT.

The chain has TRBV5-1 and TRBJ2-5; 10 nucleotides match TRBD1. In germline, CDR1 is SGHRS, CDR2 YFSETQ. V dropped 0 bases and J dropped 3; count of bases not matched to a gene: 5. This CDR3 region has 16 residues. Written as DNA, the CDR3 is TGCGCCAGCAGCTTGGGGGCCGGGACAGGGGAAGAGACCCAGTACTTC. It specifies CASSLGAGTGEETQYF.

CDR3 region: CASSLVAGGPYEQYF. The CDR3 nucleotides read TGCGCCAGCAGCTTGGTAGCGGGGGGTCCCTACGAGCAGTACTTC. The genes are TRBV5-1 and TRBJ2-7; 10 positions match TRBD2. V was clipped by 0 bases and J by 2 bases; unmatched bases: 2. The CDR3 covers 15 residues. Germline values: CDR1 SGHRS, CDR2 YFSETQ.

J is TRBJ1-5 and V is TRBV5-1; D call uncertain. The germline V gene has CDR1 SGHRS and CDR2 YFSETQ. This CDR3 is built from 16 residues. V lost 4 bases, J lost 3 bases, and 17 bases lay in between. CDR3 DNA: TGCGCCAGCAGCGTTGAAGGCGGCGGACTCAATCAGCCCCAGCATTTT. Amino acids: CASSVEGGGLNQPQHF.

There are a few counts of this clone. This sequence joins TRBV27 and TRBJ2-1, with 8 bases fitting TRBD1. Germline V CDR1 and CDR2: MNHEY, SMNVEV (reference sequence). The CDR3 contains 17 residues. The ends lost 4 bases at V and 4 bases at J; junction bases unmatched: 12. Written as DNA, the CDR3 is TGTGCCAGCAGTTACCAGGGGGCGCCGGGCCCATACAATGAGCAGTTCTTC. Translating it yields CASSYQGAPGPYNEQFF.